The clone carrying this TCR beta chain turned up a few times. Its antigen is not identified. This sample was taken from a study of T cells after yellow fever vaccination. Study information: Fractions of low cell number were prepared using SMART-Seq v4 Ultra Low Input.

By 5'RACE template switching, TCR cDNA was produced, with a universal primer site and UMIs added in the process. Each CDR3 protein gets one entry after TCRdb re-called the 5' RACE reads with MiXCR. The sample lists about 320,000 distinct CDR3 sequences; 3.5% to 4.5% were seen once. Study results and caveats: Booster samples showed a return of most primary-vaccination clones (around 96% CD4, about 85% CD8).

The TCR was taken from a man aged 18-30 years who received the YFV17D yellow fever vaccine. This specimen was PBMCs, taken 15 days after the yellow fever booster vaccination.

The chain's CDR3 is CASSLQGPNEKLFF. The CDR3 DNA reads TGTGCCAGCAGCTTACAGGGTCCTAATGAAAAACTGTTTTTT. This chain connects TRBV7-9 to TRBJ1-4; tentative D call: TRBD1 (5 bases). The V end lost 2 bases, the J end lost 3 bases, and 7 bases lay between the germline ends. CDR3 length: 14 amino acids. CDR1 and CDR2 from the germline V gene are SEHNR and FQNEAQ (reference sequence).